These 22 T cell receptor beta chains came from one sample sequenced in a study of T cell clonotyping in hematopoietic cell transplantation. Time point described: recipient sample about 28 days before transplant, after cytoreduction. The data were produced by immunoSEQ multiplex PCR, yet TCRdb's version contains in-frame clones alone and is incomplete. The sample contains some 76,000 clones, around 96% of which appear only once. Here the sequenced sample was peripheral blood mononuclear cells, taken before stem cell transplant. The source is a woman aged 50 to 65 with acute myeloid leukemia. Some clones in this sample may be carry-over from other donors' samples.

The chain employs TRBV19 and TRBJ2-7, with no clear D. The length of the CDR3 is 11 residues. Germline-derived CDR1 and CDR2 are LNHDA and SQIVND (reference sequence). The V and J ends lost 6 bases and 6 bases respectively, with 9 bases between them. CDR3: CASSIRREQYF. CDR3 nucleotides: TGTGCCAGTAGCATAAGGCGCGAGCAGTACTTC.

This sequence joins TRBV11-2 and TRBJ2-7; TRBD1 agrees at 9 bases. CDR1 is SGHAT and CDR2 is FQNNGV in the germline V gene. V was pared by 5 bases and J by 3 bases, with 8 bases of the junction left unmatched. The CDR3 extends over 15 amino acids. CDR3 nucleotides: TGTGCCAGCAGCCCCCCGGGACAGGGTATCTACGAGCAGTACTTC. Its protein is CASSPPGQGIYEQYF.

J is TRBJ2-7 and V is TRBV5-6; D is perhaps TRBD2 (6 bases). From germline, CDR1 is SGHDT and CDR2 YYEEEE. This CDR3 spans 16 amino acids. V was shortened by 6 bases and J by 0 bases, with 19 bases between the two germline ends. CDR3 sequence (DNA): TGTGCCAGCACACCCAAATCGGCTAGCGTCTCCTACGAGCAGTACTTC. Translating it yields CASTPKSASVSYEQYF.

The genes are TRBV4-1 and TRBJ1-1; the match to TRBD1 covers 7 bases. This CDR3 contains 14 residues. V trimming: 3 bases; J trimming: 6 bases; junction bases outside the gene matches: 7. Germline CDR1 reads MGHRA; CDR2 reads YSYEKL. CDR3 amino acids: CASSHRQGKAEAFF. The CDR3 region has the DNA TGCGCCAGCAGCCACAGACAGGGTAAGGCTGAAGCTTTCTTT.

This chain connects TRBV7-9 to TRBJ2-4; D is tentatively TRBD1 or TRBD2 (6 bases each). V was trimmed by 1 base and J by 1 base, leaving 17 bases between them. Germline CDR1 SEHNR, CDR2 FQNEAQ (reference sequence). The CDR3 has 18 amino acids. The CDR3 DNA follows: TGTGCCAGCAGCTTAGAGGGGGGACGGACTGGGGCCAAAAACATTCAGTACTTC. As protein: CASSLEGGRTGAKNIQYF.

The genes are TRBV13 and TRBJ2-7; maybe TRBD1 (6 bases). The V and J ends lost 6 bases and 0 bases respectively, with 15 bases between them. The CDR3 runs to 15 residues. The germline gives CDR1 PRHDT, CDR2 FYEKMQ (reference sequence). In nucleotides, the CDR3 is TGTGCCAGCAGGGGTCCGGGACAAAACTCCTACGAGCAGTACTTC. This translates into CASRGPGQNSYEQYF.

The genes are TRBV10-3 and TRBJ1-1; no firm D call. CDR1 ENHRY and CDR2 SYGVKD come from the germline V gene. This CDR3 contains 12 residues. Trimming removed 2 bases from V and 4 bases from J, with 5 bases in between. The CDR3, as DNA: TGTGCCATCAGTGAGCTTCTCACTGAAGCTTTCTTT. This codes for CAISELLTEAFF.

About this clone: One end of the junction fails to match germline, which may point to a read error. Other nucleotide sequences from this sample produce the same CDR3. This chain connects TRBV5-1 to TRBJ2-7; 10 nucleotides line up with TRBD2. The germline V gene encodes CDR1 SGHRS and CDR2 YFSETQ. The CDR3 loop spans 15 amino acids. The CDR3 loop is CASSATSGATYEQYF. The CDR3, as DNA: TGTGCCAGCAGCGCAACTAGCGGGGCAACCTACGAGCAGTACTTC.

The chain carries TRBV11-1 and TRBJ2-5, with no clear D. This CDR3 is 15 amino acids long. From germline, CDR1 is SGHAT and CDR2 FQDESV (reference sequence). Trimming pared 3 bases from V and 5 bases from J, leaving 16 bases between. CDR3 nucleotides: TGTGCCAGCAGCTTTGAACCCCGGGCTGGGGAGACCCAGTACTTC. Encoded protein: CASSFEPRAGETQYF. Supplemented by reference TRBV11-1 and TRBJ2-5, the full variable domain reads EAEVAQSPRYKITEKSQAVAFWCDPISGHATLYWYRQILGQGPELLVQFQDESVVDDSQLPKDRFSAERLKGVDSTLKIQPAELGDSAMYLCASSFEPRAGETQYFGPGTRLLVL.

The chain uses TRBV4-1 and TRBJ2-3; D is unresolved. CDR3 length: 16 amino acids. CDR1 and CDR2 (germline): MGHRA, YSYEKL. V was clipped by 1 base and J by 3 bases, with 14 bases between them. The CDR3 sequence: CASSQVGRSMTDTQYF. DNA of the CDR3: TGCGCCAGCAGCCAAGTTGGCCGATCGATGACAGATACGCAGTATTTT.

J is TRBJ1-5 and V is TRBV4-2, with D unresolved. Germline loops: CDR1 LGHNA, CDR2 YNFKEQ. This CDR3 spans 16 amino acids. V lost 4 bases, J lost 1 base, and 14 bases lay in between. The CDR3 region has the DNA TGTGCCAGCAGCCCTGGGTCCGGGGAGAGCAATCAGCCCCAGCATTTT. Its protein product is CASSPGSGESNQPQHF.

V usage is TRBV7-2 and J usage is TRBJ2-5, with 7 bases matching TRBD2. Germline values: CDR1 SGHTA, CDR2 FQGNSA. This CDR3 is 15 amino acids long. Germline trimming cut 1 base from V and 1 base from J; bases unmatched to any gene: 3. The CDR3 bases are TGTGCCAGCAGCTTAGAGGGAGGGAGCCAAGAGACCCAGTACTTC. Its translation: CASSLEGGSQETQYF.

The chain has TRBV6-1 and TRBJ2-5, with a tentative D call TRBD1 (5 bases). Deletions cut 4 bases from V and 2 bases from J, with 5 bases between. Germline V lookup: CDR1 MNHNS, CDR2 SASEGT. The CDR3 covers 12 residues. The CDR3 spells CASSGTQETQYF. CDR3 DNA: TGTGCCAGCAGTGGGACACAAGAGACCCAGTACTTC.

This chain connects TRBV10-1 to TRBJ2-7; D call uncertain. Trimming stripped 6 bases from V and 0 bases from J, with 9 bases between. Germline V gives CDR1 WNHNN, CDR2 SYGVQD (reference sequence). The CDR3 is 13 amino acids. CDR3 nucleotides: TGCGCCAGCAGCCAGAGTTACTCCTACGAGCAGTACTTC. Translated, it gives CASSQSYSYEQYF.

The CDR3 coding sequence is TGTGCCTGGAGTCCGACAGGGGCCCTCCACTTT. This codes for CAWSPTGALHF. The chain combines TRBV30 with TRBJ1-6, with 8 nucleotides matching TRBD1. V was pared by 2 bases and J by 14 bases, with 2 bases of the junction left unmatched. Germline lookup yields CDR1 GTSNPN and CDR2 SVGIG (reference sequence). There are 11 residues in the CDR3.

The gene calls are TRBV28 and TRBJ2-7; D ambiguous. Germline V CDR1 and CDR2: MDHEN, SYDVKM. The V end lost 8 bases, the J end lost 3 bases, and 11 bases lay between the germline ends. CDR3 size: 12 residues. The chain's CDR3 is CASGGEFYEQYF. DNA of the CDR3: TGTGCCAGCGGTGGGGAATTCTACGAGCAGTACTTC.

The chain couples TRBV28 to TRBJ2-1; a weak D match, TRBD1 (5 bases). Germline V gene data show CDR1 as MDHEN and CDR2 as SYDVKM. The CDR3 has 13 amino acids. V was cut by 6 bases and J by 8 bases, with 14 bases left in between. The CDR3 protein is CASRLPGLHEQFF. Written as DNA, the CDR3 is TGTGCCAGCAGGTTACCAGGGCTCCATGAGCAGTTCTTC.

The rearrangement uses TRBV7-9 and TRBJ2-1; D is unresolved. From germline, CDR1 is SEHNR and CDR2 FQNEAQ (reference sequence). This CDR3 region has 11 residues. V was cut by 2 bases and J by 9 bases, with 5 bases left in between. The CDR3 reads CASSLNVEQFF. DNA for the CDR3: TGTGCCAGCAGCTTAAACGTTGAGCAGTTCTTC. The entire variable domain, with the rest obtained from reference TRBV7-9 and TRBJ2-1, is as follows: DTGVSQNPRHKITKRGQNVTFRCDPISEHNRLYWYRQTLGQGPEFLTYFQNEAQLEKSRLLSDRFSAERPKGSFSTLEIQRTEQGDSAMYLCASSLNVEQFFGPGTRLTVL.

The chain has TRBV30 and TRBJ2-2; 7 bases line up with TRBD2. The CDR3 is 14 residues long. Trimming cost V 5 bases and J 2 bases; bases outside gene matches: 5. Germline assignment: CDR1 GTSNPN and CDR2 SVGIG (reference sequence). The CDR3 nucleotides read TGTGCCTGGGCCCGGGACTATAACACCGGGGAGCTGTTTTTT. This encodes CAWARDYNTGELFF.

The chain joins TRBV11-2 to TRBJ1-5; no definite D call. CDR3 length: 13 amino acids. V lost 3 bases and J lost 0, with 3 bases in between. Germline V CDR1 and CDR2: SGHAT, FQNNGV. The CDR3 is CASSLGSNQPQHF. Written as DNA, the CDR3 is TGTGCCAGCAGCTTGGGTAGCAATCAGCCCCAGCATTTT. Full variable domain (rest looked up from reference TRBV11-2 and TRBJ1-5): EAGVAQSPRYKIIEKRQSVAFWCNPISGHATLYWYQQILGQGPKLLIQFQNNGVVDDSQLPKDRFSAERLKGVDSTLKIQPAKLEDSAVYLCASSLGSNQPQHFGDGTRLSIL.

The V and J genes are TRBV5-6 and TRBJ2-2, with no clear D. The CDR3 has 11 amino acids. CDR1 is SGHDT and CDR2 is YYEEEE in the germline V gene. V was shortened by 1 base and J by 7 bases, with 2 bases between the two germline ends. The CDR3 reads CASSLRGELFF. The CDR3 DNA sequence: TGTGCCAGCAGCTTGCGCGGGGAGCTGTTTTTT.

The chain carries TRBV5-6 and TRBJ1-5; unclear D gene. V lost 3 bases and J lost 0, with 10 bases in between. Germline CDR1 and CDR2: SGHDT and YYEEEE. The CDR3 runs to 15 residues. CDR3 nucleotides: TGTGCCAGCAGCTCGGGTTACGATAGCAATCAGCCCCAGCATTTT. This encodes CASSSGYDSNQPQHF.